The entry below describes one T cell receptor (beta chain). Its antigen is currently unknown. Sequencing used immunoSEQ multiplex PCR; TCRdb keeps in-frame clones, though not all of them. The sample carries some 17,000 clones, approximately 75% recorded once. The sample is drawn from a study of ipilimumab plus nivolumab after autologous stem cell transplantation. General study points: The authors say TCR, Treg and microbiome findings warrant further study.

This CDR3 has 13 residues. Looked up from germline, CDR1 is SGHDT and CDR2 is YYEEEE. Trimming removed 7 bases from V and 4 bases from J, with 14 bases in between. The source was PBMCs, collected in a trial of ipilimumab plus nivolumab as post-transplant consolidation. The source of this sequence is a male donor with diffuse large B-cell lymphoma. The chain recombines TRBV5-6 with TRBJ2-5; D not resolved. CDR3 DNA: TGTGCCAGCCTCCAACCCGGTCGAGAGACCCAGTACTTC. Translation gives CASLQPGRETQYF.